This T cell receptor beta chain was identified during a study of blood T cell repertoires in COVID-19. Study at large: The cDNA or gDNA used as material had been derived from T cells, B-cell-depleted T cells, or PBMCs.

The recovered donors of Cohort 3 showed two negative PCRs, clearance, or symptom resolution. Sequencing was performed with immunoSEQ multiplex PCR; in TCRdb, only in-frame clones are kept and a portion is missing. Of around 370,000 clones listed, more than 75% are singletons. The receptor comes from a woman aged 18-29 years who had recovered from COVID-19. The specimen sequenced was PBMCs or T cells enriched from blood (not recorded which).

The DNA for the CDR3 is TGCGCCAGCAGTGGAGCTCTAGCGGGTTTGAGCTCTGGGGCCAACGTCCTGACTTTC. It codes for CASSGALAGLSSGANVLTF. The chain joins TRBV5-1 to TRBJ2-6; 8 bases fit TRBD2. The CDR3 contains 19 residues. Germline CDR1 is SGHRS and CDR2 is YFSETQ. The junction had 13 bases not matched to a gene; V was cut back by 5 bases and J by 0 bases.